This entry lists 18 T cell receptor beta chains sequenced from one sample in a study of regulatory T cells in long-lasting Graves disease. TCR beta libraries were built with iRepertoire HTBI primers and Arm-PCR of CDR3 regions. From the multiplex PCR reads, TCRdb called clonotypes with MiXCR, one entry per CDR3 protein. This table has about 620,000 distinct CDR3 sequences, 15% to 20% appearing once. Time point here: newly diagnosed GD, antithyroid drugs for less than 3 months. RNA isolated from PBMCs was used to make the TCR library. The same data also went into a second study, on T cells in Graves' hyperthyroidism and ophthalmopathy.

The specimen comprised peripheral blood mononuclear cells (PBMCs), sampled at new diagnosis, from a patient treated with antithyroid drugs. All receptors derive from a woman in her 30s with Graves disease.

This clonotype was observed a handful of times. The chain employs TRBV6-5 and TRBJ2-7; unclear D gene. CDR1 is MNHEY, CDR2 SVGAGI, per germline. V lost 2 bases and J 4 bases, leaving 15 bases between the germline ends. The CDR3 loop spans 15 amino acids. CDR3 sequence reads: CASSYRAVDWYEQYF. The DNA of the CDR3 is TGTGCCAGCAGTTACCGGGCCGTCGATTGGTACGAGCAGTACTTC.

This clonotype showed up just a few times. The CDR3 sequence: CASSQGTAENYGYTF. CDR3 DNA: TGTGCCAGCAGCCAAGGGACAGCGGAAAATTATGGCTACACCTTC. V and J are TRBV28 and TRBJ1-2, with TRBD1 matching over 7 bases. Germline V lookup: CDR1 MDHEN, CDR2 SYDVKM. The CDR3 has 15 residues. V lost 6 bases, J lost 5 bases, and 12 bases stayed unmatched.

The sample holds many counts of this clonotype. The rearrangement uses TRBV7-8 and TRBJ2-7; D is ambiguous. Trimming took off 4 bases at V and 3 bases at J, with 10 bases between the two ends. CDR1 and CDR2 from the germline V gene are SGHVS and FQNEAQ. This CDR3 region has 13 residues. The CDR3 sequence: CASSYPPFYEQYF. The DNA of the CDR3 is TGTGCCAGCAGCTATCCACCCTTCTACGAGCAGTACTTC.

The chain joins TRBV5-1 to TRBJ1-2; D remains unclear. Trimming removed 1 base from V and 6 bases from J, with 13 bases in between. The CDR3 spans 14 residues. The germline gives CDR1 SGHRS, CDR2 YFSETQ. The CDR3 protein is CASSLSEISNGYTF. In DNA form, the CDR3 reads TGCGCCAGCAGCTTGTCAGAAATATCCAATGGCTACACCTTC.

There are many counts of this clonotype. The chain recombines TRBV28 with TRBJ2-7; D is possibly TRBD1 or TRBD2 (7 bases each). Germline V lookup: CDR1 MDHEN, CDR2 SYDVKM. The CDR3 loop spans 14 amino acids. With 8 bases removed from V and 0 bases from J, the gap between germline ends came to 14 bases. CDR3 loop: CASARGGSSYEQYF. The CDR3 nucleotides read TGTGCCAGCGCCAGGGGGGGAAGCTCCTACGAGCAGTACTTC.

The gene calls are TRBV20-1 and TRBJ2-1; D remains unclear. Trimming stripped 3 bases from V and 6 bases from J, with 15 bases between. This CDR3 contains 14 residues. The germline V gene encodes CDR1 DFQATT and CDR2 SNEGSKA (reference sequence). Here the CDR3 DNA reads TGCAGTGCTAGTAGTGTTATTTCGGGCAATGAGCAGTTCTTC. This gives the protein CSASSVISGNEQFF.

The table lists this clonotype with many counts. The chain joins TRBV28 to TRBJ1-1; D unresolved. Germline V gene sequence: CDR1 MDHEN, CDR2 SYDVKM. CDR3 length equals 10 residues. V lost 9 bases and J lost 7, with 9 bases in between. The CDR3 loop reads CASLGLEAFF. As DNA, the CDR3 is TGTGCCAGTCTCGGACTTGAAGCTTTCTTT.

The chain employs TRBV14 and TRBJ1-3; D uncertain. Trimming left V 1 base short and J 4 bases short, with 11 bases between. Germline-derived CDR1 and CDR2 are SGHDN and FVKESK. CDR3 length equals 15 residues. Here the CDR3 DNA reads TGTGCCAGCAGCCAAGTTCGAGTGCCAGGAAACACCATATATTTT. It translates to CASSQVRVPGNTIYF.

The chain joins TRBV18 to TRBJ2-7; 8 nucleotides align to TRBD1. The CDR3 totals 14 residues. J gave up 7 bases and V 5 bases, and 10 bases lay outside the gene matches. Germline lookup yields CDR1 KGHSH and CDR2 LQKENI. CDR3 loop: CASSSQGASGEQYF. The CDR3 DNA follows: TGTGCCAGCTCATCCCAGGGGGCGTCAGGTGAGCAGTACTTC.

This clonotype was counted many times. V usage is TRBV2 and J usage is TRBJ2-1, with D perhaps matching TRBD2 (6 bases). This CDR3 is built from 12 residues. Trimming removed 3 bases at V and 8 bases at J, with 8 bases between. From germline, CDR1 is SNHLY and CDR2 FYNNEI. For the CDR3, the DNA is TGTGCCAGCAGTGAGGAGGGCTATGAGCAGTTCTTC. The encoded protein is CASSEEGYEQFF. The complete variable domain, with remaining parts taken from reference TRBV2 and TRBJ2-1, reads EPEVTQTPSHQVTQMGQEVILRCVPISNHLYFYWYRQILGQKVEFLVSFYNNEISEKSEIFDDQFSVERPDGSNFTLKIRSTKLEDSAMYFCASSEEGYEQFFGPGTRLTVL.

The V and J genes are TRBV11-2 and TRBJ2-1; 9 nucleotides align to TRBD2. From germline, CDR1 is SGHAT and CDR2 FQNNGV. The CDR3 contains 14 residues. Unmatched junction bases numbered 5, after V lost 6 bases and J lost 5 bases. CDR3 sequence reads: CASRAGGPHNEQFF. CDR3 in DNA: TGTGCCAGCAGGGCGGGAGGGCCCCACAATGAGCAGTTCTTC.

Many counts were recorded for this clonotype. This chain joins TRBV12-3 or TRBV12-4 and TRBJ1-1; D is unresolved. V was trimmed by 1 base and J by 10 bases, leaving 10 bases between them. The CDR3 spans 12 residues. The CDR3: CASSLVGVGAFF. As DNA, the CDR3 is TGTGCCAGCAGTTTAGTTGGGGTCGGAGCTTTCTTT.

A note on this clonotype: A much larger clone differs by one base, so this may be a read error. The chain combines TRBV28 with TRBJ2-5; 7 nucleotides match TRBD2. The germline V gene encodes CDR1 MDHEN and CDR2 SYDVKM. This CDR3 has 15 residues. Losses at the gene ends were 3 bases for V and 11 bases for J; bases not matched to a gene: 15. CDR3 DNA sequence: TGTGCCAGCAGTTTGCCTAGCGGCGGTAGGAATGAGCAGTACTTC. This translates into CASSLPSGGRNEQYF.

The chain uses TRBV5-1 and TRBJ1-4, with D possibly being TRBD1 (5 bases). The length of the CDR3 is 14 residues. Germline-derived CDR1 and CDR2 are SGHRS and YFSETQ. Between the trimmed V and J ends, which lost 0 bases and 6 bases, there was a span of 9 bases. DNA of the CDR3: TGCGCCAGCAGCTTGGGGGCAGGGTATGAAAAACTGTTTTTT. It translates to CASSLGAGYEKLFF.

The rearrangement uses TRBV5-5 and TRBJ1-5; no reliable D call. The germline gives CDR1 SGHKS, CDR2 YYEKEE (reference sequence). The CDR3 length is 15 residues. V lost 0 bases and J lost 0, with 7 bases in between. In DNA form, the CDR3 reads TGTGCCAGCAGCTTGGATCTGTTTAGCAATCAGCCCCAGCATTTT. The encoded protein is CASSLDLFSNQPQHF.

This clonotype was recorded only once. A read error is possible here, since a much larger clone lies one base away. V usage is TRBV28 and J usage is TRBJ1-1; 7 positions match TRBD1. Germline values: CDR1 MDHEN, CDR2 SYDVKM. After removal of 6 bases from V and 8 bases from J, the junction contained 21 bases not matched to a gene. The CDR3 extends over 17 amino acids. The CDR3 coding sequence is TGTGCCAGCAGCCCCAGGAGGACCTCAGGGACAGAACACGAAGCTTTCTTT. This codes for CASSPRRTSGTEHEAFF. The variable domain in full, with the rest retrieved from reference TRBV28 and TRBJ1-1, is DVKVTQSSRYLVKRTGEKVFLECVQDMDHENMFWYRQDPGLGLRLIYFSYDVKMKEKGDIPEGYSVSREKKERFSLILESASTNQTSMYLCASSPRRTSGTEHEAFFGQGTRLTVV.

There are a few counts of this clonotype. V gene TRBV10-1 combines with J gene TRBJ2-1, with 14 bases lining up with TRBD2. The CDR3 runs 15 residues. V shed 6 bases and J 9 bases; nucleotides not matched to a gene: 7. CDR1 is WNHNN and CDR2 is SYGVQD in the germline V gene (reference sequence). The CDR3 loop is CASSPGTSGSGEQFF. The CDR3 DNA follows: TGCGCCAGCAGCCCCGGGACTAGCGGGAGCGGTGAGCAGTTCTTC.

The rearrangement joins TRBV6-1 to TRBJ2-7, with a weak D call TRBD2 (5 bases). The germline gives CDR1 MNHNS, CDR2 SASEGT. CDR3 length: 13 amino acids. The ends were cut back, 7 bases at V and 1 base at J, with 11 bases in the middle. CDR3 loop: CASMGRDSYEQYF. Written as DNA, the CDR3 is TGTGCCAGCATGGGGAGAGATTCCTACGAGCAGTACTTC.